This T cell receptor (beta chain) was identified during a study of T cells in Graves' hyperthyroidism and ophthalmopathy. The source material, RNA transcripts, was used to amplify TCR beta CDR3 regions. HTBI primers were the set used in a first-round RT-PCR of the TCR CDR3. TCRdb reprocessed the multiplex PCR reads with MiXCR, giving one entry per CDR3 protein. This sample has over 500,000 distinct CDR3 sequences, with over 45% found just once. The CDR3 length is 15 residues. Unmatched junction bases numbered 4, after V lost 6 bases and J lost 4 bases. CDR1 is ENHRY and CDR2 is SYGVKD in the germline V gene.

The source is an adult woman with Graves' disease, either hyperthyroidism or ophthalmopathy (not recorded which). Material: peripheral blood or thyroid tissue (not recorded which). V is TRBV10-3 and J is TRBJ2-7, with TRBD2 matching 15 bases. The CDR3 bases are TGTGCCATCAGGTCCGGGACTAGCGGGAGGTACGAGCAGTACTTC. Amino acid sequence: CAIRSGTSGRYEQYF.